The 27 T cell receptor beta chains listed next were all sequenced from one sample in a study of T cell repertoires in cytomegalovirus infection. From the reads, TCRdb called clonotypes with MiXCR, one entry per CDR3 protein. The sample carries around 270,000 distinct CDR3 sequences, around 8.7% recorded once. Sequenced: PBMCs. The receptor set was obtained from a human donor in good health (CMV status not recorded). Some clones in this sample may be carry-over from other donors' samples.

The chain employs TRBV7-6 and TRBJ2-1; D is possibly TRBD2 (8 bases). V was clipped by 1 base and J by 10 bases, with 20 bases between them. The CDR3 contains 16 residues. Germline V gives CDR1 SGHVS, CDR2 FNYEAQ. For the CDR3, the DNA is TGTGCCAGCAGCTTAGTAGGCGGGGGGTTACAGGGGGAGCAGTTCTTC. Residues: CASSLVGGGLQGEQFF.

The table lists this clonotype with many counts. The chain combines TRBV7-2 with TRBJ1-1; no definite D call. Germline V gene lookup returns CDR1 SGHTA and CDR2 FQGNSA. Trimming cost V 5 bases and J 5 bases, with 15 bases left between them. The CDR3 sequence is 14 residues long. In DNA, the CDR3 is TGTGCCAGCAGCCTCGACGGAAGAGGGACTGAAGCTTTCTTT. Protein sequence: CASSLDGRGTEAFF.

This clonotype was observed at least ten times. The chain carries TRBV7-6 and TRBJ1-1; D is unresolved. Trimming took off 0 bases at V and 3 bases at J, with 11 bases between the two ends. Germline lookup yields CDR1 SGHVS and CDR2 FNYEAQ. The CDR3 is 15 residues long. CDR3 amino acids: CASSLAVGGYTEAFF. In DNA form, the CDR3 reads TGTGCCAGCAGCTTAGCCGTGGGTGGGTACACTGAAGCTTTCTTT.

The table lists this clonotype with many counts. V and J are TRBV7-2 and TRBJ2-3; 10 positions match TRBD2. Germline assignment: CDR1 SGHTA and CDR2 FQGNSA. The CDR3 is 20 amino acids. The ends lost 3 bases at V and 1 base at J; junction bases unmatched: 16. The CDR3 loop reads CASSFFRLAGHLGGTDTQYF. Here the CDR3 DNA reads TGTGCCAGCAGCTTTTTCCGACTAGCGGGCCACCTGGGGGGCACAGATACGCAGTATTTT.

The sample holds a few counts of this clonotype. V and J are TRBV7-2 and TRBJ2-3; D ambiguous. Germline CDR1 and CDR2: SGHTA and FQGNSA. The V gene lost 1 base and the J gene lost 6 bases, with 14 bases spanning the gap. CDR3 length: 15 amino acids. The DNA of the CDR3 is TGTGCCAGCAGCTTAGGGTTAGGAGCAGTCGATACGCAGTATTTT. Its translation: CASSLGLGAVDTQYF.

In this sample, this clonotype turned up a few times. CDR3 in amino acids: CASSLVGRGSSYEQYF. The CDR3 DNA reads as TGTGCCAGCAGCTTAGTCGGCAGGGGGAGCTCCTACGAGCAGTACTTC. The gene calls are TRBV7-8 and TRBJ2-7; TRBD1 matches 7 bases. V shed 1 base and J 0 bases; nucleotides not matched to a gene: 6. This CDR3 contains 16 residues. CDR1 and CDR2 from the germline V gene are SGHVS and FQNEAQ.

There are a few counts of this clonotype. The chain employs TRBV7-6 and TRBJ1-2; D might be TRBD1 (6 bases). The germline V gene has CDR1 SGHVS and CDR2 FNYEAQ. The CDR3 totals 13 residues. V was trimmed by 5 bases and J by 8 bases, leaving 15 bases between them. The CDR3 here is CASSRSGAEGYTF. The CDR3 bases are TGTGCCAGCAGCCGCTCGGGGGCGGAGGGCTACACCTTC.

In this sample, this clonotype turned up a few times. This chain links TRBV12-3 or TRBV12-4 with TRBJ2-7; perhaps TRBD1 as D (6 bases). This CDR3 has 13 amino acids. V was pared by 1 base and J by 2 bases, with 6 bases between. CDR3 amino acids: CASSLEGAYEQYF. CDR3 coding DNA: TGTGCCAGCAGTTTAGAGGGGGCCTACGAGCAGTACTTC.

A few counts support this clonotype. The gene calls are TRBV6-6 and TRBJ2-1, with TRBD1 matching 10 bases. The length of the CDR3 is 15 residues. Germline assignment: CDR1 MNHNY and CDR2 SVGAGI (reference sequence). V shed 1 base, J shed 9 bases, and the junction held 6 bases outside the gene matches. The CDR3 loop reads CASSYWGQGFAEQFF. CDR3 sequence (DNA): TGTGCCAGCAGTTACTGGGGACAGGGGTTCGCTGAGCAGTTCTTC.

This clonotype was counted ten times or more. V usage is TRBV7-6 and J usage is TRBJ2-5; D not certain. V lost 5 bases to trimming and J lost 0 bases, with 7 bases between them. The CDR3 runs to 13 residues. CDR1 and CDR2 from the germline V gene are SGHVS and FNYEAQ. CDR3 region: CASSRRYQETQYF. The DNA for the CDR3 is TGTGCCAGCAGCCGTCGGTACCAAGAGACCCAGTACTTC.

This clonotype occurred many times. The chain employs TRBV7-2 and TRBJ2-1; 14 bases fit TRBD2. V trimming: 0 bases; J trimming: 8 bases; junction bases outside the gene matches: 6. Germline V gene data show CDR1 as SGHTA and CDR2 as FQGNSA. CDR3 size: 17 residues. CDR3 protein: CASSLATSGRALDEQFF. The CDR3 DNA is TGTGCCAGCAGCTTAGCGACTAGCGGGAGGGCCCTGGATGAGCAGTTCTTC.

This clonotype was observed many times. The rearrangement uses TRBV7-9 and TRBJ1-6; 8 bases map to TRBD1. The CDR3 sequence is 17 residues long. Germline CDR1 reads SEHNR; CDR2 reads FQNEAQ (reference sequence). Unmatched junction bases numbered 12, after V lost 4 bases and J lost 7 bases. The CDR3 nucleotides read TGTGCCAGCAGCTCACATGATTGGACAGGGAGCAATTCACCCCTCCACTTT. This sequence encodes CASSSHDWTGSNSPLHF.

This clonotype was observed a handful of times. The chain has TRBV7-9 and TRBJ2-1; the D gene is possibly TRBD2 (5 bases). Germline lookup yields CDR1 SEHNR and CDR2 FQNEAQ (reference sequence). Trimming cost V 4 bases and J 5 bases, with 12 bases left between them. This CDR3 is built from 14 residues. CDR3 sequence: CASSWENGDNEQFF. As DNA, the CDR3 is TGTGCCAGCAGCTGGGAGAACGGGGACAATGAGCAGTTCTTC.

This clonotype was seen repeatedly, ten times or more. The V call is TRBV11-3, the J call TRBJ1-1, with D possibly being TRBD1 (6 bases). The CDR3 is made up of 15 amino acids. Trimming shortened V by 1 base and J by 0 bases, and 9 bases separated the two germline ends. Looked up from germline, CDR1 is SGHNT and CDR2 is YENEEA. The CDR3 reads CASSLGGTLNTEAFF. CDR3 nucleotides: TGTGCCAGCAGCTTAGGGGGGACACTGAACACTGAAGCTTTCTTT.

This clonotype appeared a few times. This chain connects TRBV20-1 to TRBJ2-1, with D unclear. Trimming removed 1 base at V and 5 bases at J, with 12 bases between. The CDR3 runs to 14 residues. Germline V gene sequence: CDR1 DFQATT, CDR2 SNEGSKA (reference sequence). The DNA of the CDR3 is TGCAGTGCTAGAGTCGGTTTGGGAAACAATGAGCAGTTCTTC. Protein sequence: CSARVGLGNNEQFF.

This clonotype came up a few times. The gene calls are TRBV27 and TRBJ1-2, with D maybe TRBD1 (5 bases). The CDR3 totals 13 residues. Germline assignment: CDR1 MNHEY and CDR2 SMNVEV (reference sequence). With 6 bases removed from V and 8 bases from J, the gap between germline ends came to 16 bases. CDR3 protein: CASRPSGSGGYTF. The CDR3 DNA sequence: TGTGCCAGCAGACCCTCAGGGTCGGGAGGCTACACCTTC.

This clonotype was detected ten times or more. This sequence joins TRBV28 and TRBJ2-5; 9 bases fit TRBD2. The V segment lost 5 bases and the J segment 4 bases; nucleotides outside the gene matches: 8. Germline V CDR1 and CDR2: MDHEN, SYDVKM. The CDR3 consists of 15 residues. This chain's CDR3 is CASSGIAGEGETQYF. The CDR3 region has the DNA TGTGCCAGCAGTGGAATAGCGGGGGAGGGAGAGACCCAGTACTTC. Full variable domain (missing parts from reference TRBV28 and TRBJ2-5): DVKVTQSSRYLVKRTGEKVFLECVQDMDHENMFWYRQDPGLGLRLIYFSYDVKMKEKGDIPEGYSVSREKKERFSLILESASTNQTSMYLCASSGIAGEGETQYFGPGTRLLVL.

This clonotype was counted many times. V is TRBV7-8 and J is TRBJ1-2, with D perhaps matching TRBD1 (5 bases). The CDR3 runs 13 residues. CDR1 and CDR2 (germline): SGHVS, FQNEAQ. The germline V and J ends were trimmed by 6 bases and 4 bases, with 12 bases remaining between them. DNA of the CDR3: TGTGCCAGCAGTTGGGGGGAGGGCTATGGCTACACCTTC. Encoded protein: CASSWGEGYGYTF.

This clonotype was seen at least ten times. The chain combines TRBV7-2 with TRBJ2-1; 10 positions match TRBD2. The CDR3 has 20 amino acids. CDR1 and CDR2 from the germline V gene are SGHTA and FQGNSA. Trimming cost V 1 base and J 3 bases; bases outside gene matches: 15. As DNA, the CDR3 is TGTGCCAGCAGCTTAGAATGGGTAGCGGGGGGCCGCAGGGGCTACAATGAGCAGTTCTTC. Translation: CASSLEWVAGGRRGYNEQFF.

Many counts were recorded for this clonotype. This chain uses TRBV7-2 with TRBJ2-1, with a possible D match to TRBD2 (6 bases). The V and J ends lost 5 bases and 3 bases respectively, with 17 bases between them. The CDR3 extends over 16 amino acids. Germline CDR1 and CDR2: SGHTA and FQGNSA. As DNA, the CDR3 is TGTGCCAGCAGCCCGAAGGGGACTCGTAGCTACAATGAGCAGTTCTTC. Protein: CASSPKGTRSYNEQFF.

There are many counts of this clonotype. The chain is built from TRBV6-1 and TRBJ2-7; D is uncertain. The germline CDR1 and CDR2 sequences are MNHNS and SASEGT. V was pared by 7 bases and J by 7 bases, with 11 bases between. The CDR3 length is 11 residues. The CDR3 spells CASTILEEQYF. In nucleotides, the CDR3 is TGTGCCAGCACCATCTTGGAGGAGCAGTACTTC.

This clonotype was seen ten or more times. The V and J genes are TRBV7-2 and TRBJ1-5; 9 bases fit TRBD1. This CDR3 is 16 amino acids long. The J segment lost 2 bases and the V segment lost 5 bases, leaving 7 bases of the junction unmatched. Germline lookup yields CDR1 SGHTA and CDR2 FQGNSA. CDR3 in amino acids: CASSSGTGKGNQPQHF. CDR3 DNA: TGTGCCAGCAGCAGCGGGACAGGGAAGGGCAATCAGCCCCAGCATTTT.

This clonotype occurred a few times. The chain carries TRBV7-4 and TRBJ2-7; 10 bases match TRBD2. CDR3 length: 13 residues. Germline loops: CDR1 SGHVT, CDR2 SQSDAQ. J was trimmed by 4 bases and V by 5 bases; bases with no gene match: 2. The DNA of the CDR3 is TGTGCCAGCAGCCAAGCGGGAGGGTACGAGCAGTACTTC. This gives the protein CASSQAGGYEQYF.

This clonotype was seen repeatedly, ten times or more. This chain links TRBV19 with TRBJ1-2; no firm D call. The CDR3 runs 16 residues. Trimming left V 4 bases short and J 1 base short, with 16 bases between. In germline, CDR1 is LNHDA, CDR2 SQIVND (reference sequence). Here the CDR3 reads CASSNLAAGSNYGYTF. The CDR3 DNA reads TGTGCCAGTAGTAATCTGGCGGCGGGGAGTAACTATGGCTACACCTTC.

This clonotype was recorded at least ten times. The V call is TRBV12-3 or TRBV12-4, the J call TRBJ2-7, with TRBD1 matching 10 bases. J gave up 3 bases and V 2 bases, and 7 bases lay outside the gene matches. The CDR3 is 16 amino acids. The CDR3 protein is CASSLSEGQGVYEQYF. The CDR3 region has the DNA TGTGCCAGCAGTTTAAGCGAAGGACAGGGGGTCTACGAGCAGTACTTC.

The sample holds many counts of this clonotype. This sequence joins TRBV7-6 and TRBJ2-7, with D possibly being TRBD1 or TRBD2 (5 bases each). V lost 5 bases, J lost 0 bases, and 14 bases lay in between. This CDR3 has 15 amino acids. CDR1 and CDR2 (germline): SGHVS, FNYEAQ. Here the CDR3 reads CASSPGPTSSYEQYF. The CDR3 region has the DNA TGTGCCAGCAGCCCGGGACCTACGTCCTCCTACGAGCAGTACTTC.

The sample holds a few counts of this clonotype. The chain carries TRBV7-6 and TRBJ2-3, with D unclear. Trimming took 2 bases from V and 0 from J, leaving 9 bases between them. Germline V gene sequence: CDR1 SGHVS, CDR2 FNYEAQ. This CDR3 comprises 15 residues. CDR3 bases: TGTGCCAGCAGCTTATCGTATTCTAGCACAGATACGCAGTATTTT. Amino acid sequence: CASSLSYSSTDTQYF.